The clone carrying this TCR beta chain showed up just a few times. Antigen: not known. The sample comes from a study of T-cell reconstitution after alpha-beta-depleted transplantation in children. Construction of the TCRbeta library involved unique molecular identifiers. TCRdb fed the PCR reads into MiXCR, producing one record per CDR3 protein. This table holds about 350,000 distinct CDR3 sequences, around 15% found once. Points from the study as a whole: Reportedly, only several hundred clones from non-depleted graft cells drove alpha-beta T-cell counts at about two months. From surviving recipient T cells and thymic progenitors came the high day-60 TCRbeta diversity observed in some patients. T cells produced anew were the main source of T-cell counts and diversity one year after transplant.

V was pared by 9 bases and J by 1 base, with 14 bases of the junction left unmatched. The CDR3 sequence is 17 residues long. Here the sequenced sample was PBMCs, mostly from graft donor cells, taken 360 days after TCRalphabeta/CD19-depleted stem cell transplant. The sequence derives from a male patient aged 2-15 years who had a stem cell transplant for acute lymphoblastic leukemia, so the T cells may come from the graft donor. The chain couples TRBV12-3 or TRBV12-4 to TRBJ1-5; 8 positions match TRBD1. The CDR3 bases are TGTGCCAGTAGATCCGGGGCAGGGGGCTGGAGCAATCAGCCCCAGCATTTT. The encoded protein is CASRSGAGGWSNQPQHF.